This TCR beta chain was obtained from a study of PD-L1 blockade in urothelial cancer. About the research overall: Patients' atezolizumab regimen, 1,200 mg intravenously every 3 weeks, began around 2014.

Sequenced by immunoSEQ multiplex PCR; TCRdb stores in-frame clones only, minus some. The sample lists about 81,000 clones; around nine tenths were seen once. Sequenced here: PBMCs, sampled around atezolizumab (anti-PD-L1) treatment. This TCR was sampled from a man in his fifties or sixties with urothelial cancer.

The CDR3 DNA is TGCGCCAGCAGCTTGGCGGGGGGCAACTACAATGAGCAGTTCTTC. It encodes CASSLAGGNYNEQFF. The rearrangement links TRBV5-1 to TRBJ2-1; possible D gene TRBD2, 7 bases. This CDR3 has 15 residues. CDR1 and CDR2 from the germline V gene are SGHRS and YFSETQ. V dropped 0 bases and J dropped 3 bases, with 10 bases sitting between them.